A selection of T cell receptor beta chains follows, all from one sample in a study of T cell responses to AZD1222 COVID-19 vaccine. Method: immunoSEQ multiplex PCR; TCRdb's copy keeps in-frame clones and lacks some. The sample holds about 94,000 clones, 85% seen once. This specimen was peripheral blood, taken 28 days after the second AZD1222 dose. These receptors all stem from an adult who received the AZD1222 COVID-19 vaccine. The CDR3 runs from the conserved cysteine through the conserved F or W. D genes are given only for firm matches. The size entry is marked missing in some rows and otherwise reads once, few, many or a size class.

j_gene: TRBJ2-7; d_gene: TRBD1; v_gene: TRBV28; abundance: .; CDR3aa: CASSRPGTGFEQYF; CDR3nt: TGTGCCAGCAGTCGTCCCGGGACAGGGTTCGAGCAGTACTTC
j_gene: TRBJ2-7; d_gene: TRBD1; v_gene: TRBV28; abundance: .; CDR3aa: CASSLSTRTGGYYEQYF; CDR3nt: TGTGCCAGCAGTTTGTCAACCAGGACAGGGGGTTACTACGAGCAGTACTTC
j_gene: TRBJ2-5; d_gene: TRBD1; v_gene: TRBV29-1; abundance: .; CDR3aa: CSYTILGQLQETQYF; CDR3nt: TGCAGCTATACAATTTTGGGACAGTTGCAAGAGACCCAGTACTTC
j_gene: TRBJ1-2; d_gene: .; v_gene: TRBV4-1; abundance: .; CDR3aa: CASSQPGRGADYGYTF; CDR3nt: TGCGCCAGCAGCCAACCCGGGCGGGGGGCAGACTATGGCTACACCTTC
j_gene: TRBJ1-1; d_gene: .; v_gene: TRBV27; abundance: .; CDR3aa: CASSQGFGAFF; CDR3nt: TGTGCCAGCAGTCAGGGGTTTGGGGCTTTCTTT
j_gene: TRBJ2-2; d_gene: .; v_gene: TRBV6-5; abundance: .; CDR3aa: CASSPGTGFGELFF; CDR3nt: TGTGCCAGCAGTCCGGGGACGGGTTTCGGGGAGCTGTTTTTT
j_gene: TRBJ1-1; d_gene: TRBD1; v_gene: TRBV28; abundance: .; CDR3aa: CASSSRTGWNTEAFF; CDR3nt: TGTGCCAGCAGTTCACGGACAGGCTGGAACACTGAAGCTTTCTTT
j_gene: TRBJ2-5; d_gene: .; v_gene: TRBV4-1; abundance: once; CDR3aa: CASSQEGVETQYF; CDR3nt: TGCGCCAGCAGCCAAGAAGGGGTGGAGACCCAGTACTTC
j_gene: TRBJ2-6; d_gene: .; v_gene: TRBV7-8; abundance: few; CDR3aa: CASNSNRVPNSGANVLTF; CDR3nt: TGTGCCAGCAACTCCAACCGGGTCCCTAACTCTGGGGCCAACGTCCTGACTTTC
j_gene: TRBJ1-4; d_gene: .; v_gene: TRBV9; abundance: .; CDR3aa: CASSVGSGDEKLFF; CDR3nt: TGTGCCAGCAGCGTAGGATCAGGGGATGAAAAACTGTTTTTT
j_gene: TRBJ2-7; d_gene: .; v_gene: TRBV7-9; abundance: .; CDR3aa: CASSHSGEQYF; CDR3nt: TGTGCCAGCAGCCACTCGGGGGAGCAGTACTTC
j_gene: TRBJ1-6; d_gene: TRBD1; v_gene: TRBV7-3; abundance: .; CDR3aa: CASSLRQGGNSPLHF; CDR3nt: TGTGCCAGCAGCTTAAGACAGGGTGGTAATTCACCCCTCCACTTT
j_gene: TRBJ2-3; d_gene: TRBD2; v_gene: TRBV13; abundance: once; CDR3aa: CATNEAGGYTDTQYF; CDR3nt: TGTGCCACCAACGAAGCGGGGGGGTACACAGATACGCAGTATTTT
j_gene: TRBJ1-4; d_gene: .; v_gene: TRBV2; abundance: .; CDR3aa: CASSVGVQKLFF; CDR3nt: TGTGCCAGCAGTGTTGGTGTTCAAAAACTGTTTTTT
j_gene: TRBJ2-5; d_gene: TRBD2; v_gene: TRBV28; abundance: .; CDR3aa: CASSLGLAEQETQYF; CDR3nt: TGTGCCAGCAGTCTGGGACTAGCGGAACAAGAGACCCAGTACTTC
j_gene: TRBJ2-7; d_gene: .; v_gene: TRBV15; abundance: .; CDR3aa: CATSREVSRYEQYF; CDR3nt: TGTGCCACCAGCAGAGAGGTGTCTAGGTACGAGCAGTACTTC
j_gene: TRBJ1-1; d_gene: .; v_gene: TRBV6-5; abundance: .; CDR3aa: CASTPPGNTEAFF; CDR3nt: TGTGCCAGCACCCCCCCAGGGAACACTGAAGCTTTCTTT
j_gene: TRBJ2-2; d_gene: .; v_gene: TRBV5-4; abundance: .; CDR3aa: CASSRISAGELFF; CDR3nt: TGTGCCAGCAGCCGAATTTCGGCCGGGGAGCTGTTTTTT
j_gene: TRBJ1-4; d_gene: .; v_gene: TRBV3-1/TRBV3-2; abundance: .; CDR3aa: CASSPPGFLEKLFF; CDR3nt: TGTGCCAGCAGCCCTCCCGGGTTCCTAGAAAAACTGTTTTTT
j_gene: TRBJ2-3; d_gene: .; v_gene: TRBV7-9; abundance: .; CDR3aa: CASSLGTTRFFTDTQYF; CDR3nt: TGTGCCAGCAGCTTAGGGACCACTAGGTTCTTCACAGATACGCAGTATTTT
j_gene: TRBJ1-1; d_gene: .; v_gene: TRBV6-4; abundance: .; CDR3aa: CASSDRAAKAFF; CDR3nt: TGTGCCAGCAGTGACAGGGCAGCCAAAGCTTTCTTT
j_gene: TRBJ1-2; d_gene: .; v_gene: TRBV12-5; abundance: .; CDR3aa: CASGLVLPANDNYGYTF; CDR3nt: TGTGCTAGTGGTTTGGTACTCCCAGCGAACGATAACTATGGCTACACCTTC
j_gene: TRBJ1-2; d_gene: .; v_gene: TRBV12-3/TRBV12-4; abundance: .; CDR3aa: CASSLRRLIAGTF; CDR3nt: TGTGCCAGCAGTTTACGACGGCTAATCGCTGGCACCTTC
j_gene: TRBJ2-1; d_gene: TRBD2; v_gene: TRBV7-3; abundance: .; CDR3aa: CASSLWAGDNEQFF; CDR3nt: TGTGCCAGCAGCTTATGGGCGGGAGACAATGAGCAGTTCTTC
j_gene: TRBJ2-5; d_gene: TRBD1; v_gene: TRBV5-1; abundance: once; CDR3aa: CASSFMTGGEETQYF; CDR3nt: TGCGCCAGCAGCTTTATGACAGGGGGCGAGGAGACCCAGTACTTC
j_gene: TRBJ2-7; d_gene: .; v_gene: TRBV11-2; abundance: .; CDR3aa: CASSTSYEQYF; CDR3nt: TGTGCCAGCAGCACTTCCTACGAGCAGTACTTC
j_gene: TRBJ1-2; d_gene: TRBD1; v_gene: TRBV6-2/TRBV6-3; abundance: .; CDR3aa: CASSYRSRTGEHGGYTF; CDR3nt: TGTGCCAGCAGTTACCGTTCGCGGACAGGGGAACATGGGGGCTACACCTTC